This is a list of T cell receptor beta chains from one sample in a study of blood T cell repertoires in COVID-19. The table came from immunoSEQ multiplex PCR; TCRdb's copy has only in-frame clones and leaves some out. The sample includes around 100,000 clones, roughly 91% seen only once; the top ten take 4.5% to 6%. What was sequenced was peripheral blood. The receptor source for this set is a woman aged 80 or over with acute or convalescent COVID-19. Both conserved end residues are part of each CDR3. The order of the fields is clone size, V gene, J gene, D gene, CDR3 protein, CDR3 DNA. A D gene is named only where the DNA matches it firmly. Not every row has a clone size; where given, it reads once, few, many or a size class.

-	TRBV27	TRBJ2-7	TRBD1	CASSKTGVGEQYF	TGTGCCAGCAGTAAGACAGGGGTGGGCGAGCAGTACTTC
-	TRBV20-1	TRBJ2-7	-	CSASRGSSYEQYF	TGCAGTGCTAGTCGGGGGAGCTCCTACGAGCAGTACTTC
-	TRBV12-5	TRBJ2-3	-	CASGLVRTDTQYF	TGTGCTAGTGGTTTGGTACGGACAGATACGCAGTATTTT
-	TRBV18	TRBJ2-1	-	CASTIQGISYNEQFF	TGTGCCAGCACCATCCAGGGGATCTCCTACAATGAGCAGTTCTTC
few	TRBV5-6	TRBJ2-2	-	CASSSGTGELFF	TGTGCCAGCAGCTCGGGTACCGGGGAGCTGTTTTTT
-	TRBV7-8	TRBJ2-1	TRBD2	CASSSAGGSYNEQFF	TGTGCCAGCAGCTCAGCGGGGGGCTCCTACAATGAGCAGTTCTTC
-	TRBV14	TRBJ1-6	-	CASSQVAGPSSYNSPLHF	TGTGCCAGCAGCCAAGTAGCGGGCCCAAGCTCCTATAATTCACCCCTCCACTTT
-	TRBV6-5	TRBJ1-2	TRBD1	CASRPGQGPYGYTF	TGTGCCAGCAGGCCGGGACAGGGCCCCTATGGCTACACCTTC
-	TRBV4-2	TRBJ1-2	TRBD1	CASSRNDRVLVGYTF	TGTGCCAGCAGCCGGAATGACAGGGTTTTAGTTGGCTACACCTTC
few	TRBV9	TRBJ2-1	TRBD2	CASSTRAGGPQEQFF	TGTGCCAGCAGCACTCGAGCGGGGGGGCCGCAAGAGCAGTTCTTC
once	TRBV19	TRBJ2-3	TRBD2	CASSVGLVSTDTQYF	TGTGCCAGTAGTGTAGGACTAGTTTCCACAGATACGCAGTATTTT
few	TRBV9	TRBJ1-4	-	CASRPGVGRGKLFF	TGTGCCAGCAGGCCAGGGGTTGGAAGGGGAAAACTGTTTTTT
-	TRBV30	TRBJ2-7	TRBD1	CAWSVEGAGGQYF	TGTGCCTGGAGTGTAGAGGGGGCCGGAGGGCAGTACTTC
-	TRBV30	TRBJ1-5	-	CAWSAQGSQPQHF	TGTGCCTGGAGTGCCCAGGGTAGCCAGCCCCAGCATTTT
-	TRBV19	TRBJ2-2	-	CASSIAGTNTGELFF	TGTGCCAGTAGTATAGCGGGAACTAACACCGGGGAGCTGTTTTTT
-	TRBV5-4	TRBJ1-1	-	CASSIDRMGTEAFF	TGTGCCAGCAGCATCGACAGGATGGGCACTGAAGCTTTCTTT
-	TRBV29-1	TRBJ2-7	TRBD1	CSEDGQGLEQYF	TGCAGCGAGGACGGACAGGGACTCGAGCAGTACTTC
-	TRBV7-2	TRBJ2-1	TRBD2	CASSFSGRTSFYPNEQFF	TGTGCCAGCAGCTTCAGCGGGAGGACTTCCTTTTACCCAAATGAGCAGTTCTTC
-	TRBV5-1	TRBJ2-7	-	CASSRNQVYEQYF	TGCGCCAGCAGCCGGAATCAGGTCTACGAGCAGTACTTC
-	TRBV29-1	TRBJ1-1	-	CSVGALGLAFF	TGCAGCGTTGGAGCCCTGGGGCTAGCTTTCTTT
-	TRBV25-1	TRBJ1-2	-	CASSAKPPRGTANYGYTF	TGTGCCAGCAGTGCTAAACCCCCTAGGGGTACAGCTAACTATGGCTACACCTTC
-	TRBV29-1	TRBJ1-2	-	CSVEDGRAGGFHGYTF	TGCAGCGTTGAAGATGGGCGCGCGGGGGGCTTTCATGGCTACACCTTC
-	TRBV3-1/TRBV3-2	TRBJ1-2	TRBD1	CASSHPAGGDYGYTF	TGTGCCAGCAGCCACCCCGCAGGGGGCGACTATGGCTACACCTTC
-	TRBV6-6	TRBJ1-2	TRBD1	CASSSQGAYGYTF	TGTGCCAGCAGTTCACAGGGGGCTTATGGCTACACCTTC
-	TRBV27	TRBJ2-7	-	CASSTLGTSREQYF	TGTGCCAGCAGTACCCTCGGGACTTCAAGAGAGCAGTACTTC
-	TRBV2	TRBJ1-2	TRBD1	CASSLGQGNTYGYTF	TGTGCCAGCAGCTTGGGACAGGGCAATACCTATGGCTACACCTTC
few	TRBV5-1	TRBJ2-7	-	CASSLDAHSYEQYF	TGCGCCAGCAGCTTGGATGCACACTCCTACGAGCAGTACTTC
-	TRBV3-1/TRBV3-2	TRBJ2-7	TRBD2	CASSLAKGGLAGTYEQYF	TGTGCCAGCAGTCTAGCAAAGGGAGGACTAGCGGGGACCTACGAGCAGTACTTC
-	TRBV28	TRBJ1-5	-	CASNNRGNQPQHF	TGTGCCAGCAACAACAGGGGCAATCAGCCCCAGCATTTT
-	TRBV5-4	TRBJ2-1	TRBD2	CASSFIAGAYNEQFF	TGTGCCAGCAGCTTTATTGCGGGAGCGTATAATGAGCAGTTCTTC
-	TRBV19	TRBJ2-5	TRBD2	CASSIGLAGGQETQYF	TGTGCCAGTAGTATCGGACTAGCGGGGGGACAAGAGACCCAGTACTTC
-	TRBV2	TRBJ2-3	TRBD1	CASSFLTGTGGPTDTQYF	TGTGCCAGCAGTTTCCTAACGGGGACAGGGGGCCCCACAGATACGCAGTATTTT
-	TRBV9	TRBJ2-1	TRBD2	CASSVATGTSNEQFF	TGTGCCAGCAGCGTAGCTACAGGGACTAGCAATGAGCAGTTCTTC
-	TRBV6-2/TRBV6-3	TRBJ2-5	TRBD2	CASSYSKGLQAGETQYF	TGTGCCAGCAGTTACTCAAAGGGACTCCAAGCGGGGGAGACCCAGTACTTC
-	TRBV9	TRBJ1-1	-	CASSPGTGEAFF	TGTGCCAGCAGCCCAGGAACAGGTGAAGCTTTCTTT
-	TRBV12-3/TRBV12-4	TRBJ1-1	-	CASRLRITEAFF	TGTGCCAGCAGGCTGAGGATCACTGAAGCTTTCTTT
-	TRBV7-9	TRBJ2-1	-	CASSSASTGSSYNEQFF	TGTGCCAGCAGCTCGGCCTCGACGGGGAGCTCCTACAATGAGCAGTTCTTC
-	TRBV11-1	TRBJ2-7	-	CASSLGGSGHTYEQYF	TGTGCCAGCAGCTTAGGGGGGAGCGGGCACACCTACGAGCAGTACTTC
once	TRBV27	TRBJ1-6	TRBD1	CASSFPPGGQDNSPLHF	TGTGCCAGCAGTTTCCCCCCGGGCGGACAGGATAATTCACCCCTCCACTTT
-	TRBV11-1	TRBJ2-1	-	CASSLLSSYNEQFF	TGTGCCAGCAGCTTATTGAGCTCCTACAATGAGCAGTTCTTC
-	TRBV7-9	TRBJ1-2	TRBD1	CASSLLGTGGNYGYTF	TGTGCCAGCAGCTTACTCGGGACAGGGGGCAACTATGGCTACACCTTC
-	TRBV4-3	TRBJ1-2	-	CASIRDGLTNGYTF	TGCGCCAGCATCAGGGACGGACTAACCAATGGCTACACCTTC
-	TRBV5-4	TRBJ2-1	TRBD1	CASSRRGQVYNEQFF	TGTGCCAGCAGCCGGAGGGGACAGGTATACAATGAGCAGTTCTTC
-	TRBV4-1	TRBJ1-1	TRBD1	CASSQQDRGPAEAFF	TGCGCCAGCAGCCAACAGGACAGGGGGCCGGCTGAAGCTTTCTTT
-	TRBV27	TRBJ2-2	-	CASSRSRGELFF	TGTGCCAGCAGCCGTTCGCGCGGGGAGCTGTTTTTT
once	TRBV10-3	TRBJ1-3	-	CAISQDSGGNTIYF	TGTGCCATCAGCCAGGACAGTGGCGGAAACACCATATATTTT
-	TRBV10-3	TRBJ2-1	TRBD2	CAISESTSGIYNEQFF	TGTGCCATCAGTGAGTCGACTAGCGGGATCTACAATGAGCAGTTCTTC
once	TRBV2	TRBJ1-2	-	CASTVGVNYGYTF	TGTGCCAGCACCGTGGGAGTGAACTATGGCTACACCTTC
-	TRBV7-9	TRBJ2-1	TRBD2	CASSLAGLAGDERFF	TGTGCCAGCAGCTTAGCGGGACTAGCGGGTGACGAAAGATTCTTC
-	TRBV9	TRBJ2-3	TRBD2	CASSVANSGGPGDTQYF	TGTGCCAGCAGCGTAGCTAATAGCGGGGGCCCCGGGGATACGCAGTATTTT
once	TRBV25-1	TRBJ1-6	-	CASSGTIRALHF	TGTGCCAGCAGTGGAACTATTCGGGCCCTCCACTTT
-	TRBV3-1/TRBV3-2	TRBJ1-1	-	CASSQGFGGNTEAFF	TGTGCCAGCAGCCAAGGGTTCGGGGGGAACACTGAAGCTTTCTTT
-	TRBV19	TRBJ1-3	-	CASSRTEGTSGNTIYF	TGTGCCAGTAGTAGGACTGAAGGGACTTCTGGAAACACCATATATTTT
-	TRBV30	TRBJ2-7	TRBD2	CAWMSSGRALFSFVLYEQYF	TGTGCCTGGATGTCCAGCGGGAGGGCCCTCTTCTCATTCGTCTTATACGAGCAGTACTTC